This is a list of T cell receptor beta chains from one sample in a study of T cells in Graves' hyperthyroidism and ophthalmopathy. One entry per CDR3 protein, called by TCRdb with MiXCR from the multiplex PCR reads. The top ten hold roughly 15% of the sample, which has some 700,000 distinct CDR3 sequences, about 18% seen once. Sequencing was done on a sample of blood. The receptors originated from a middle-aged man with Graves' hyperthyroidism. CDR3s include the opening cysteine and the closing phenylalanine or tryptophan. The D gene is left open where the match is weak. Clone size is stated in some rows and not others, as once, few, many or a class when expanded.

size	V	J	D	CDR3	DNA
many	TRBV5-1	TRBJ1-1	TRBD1	CASSWGQGAFDEAFF	TGCGCCAGCAGCTGGGGACAGGGGGCCTTCGATGAAGCTTTCTTT
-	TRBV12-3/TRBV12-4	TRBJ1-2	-	CASSPFSYGYTF	TGTGCCAGCAGCCCCTTCTCGTATGGCTACACCTTC
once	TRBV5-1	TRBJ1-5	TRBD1	CASSPGDRGDQPQHF	TGCGCCAGCAGCCCGGGGGACAGGGGGGATCAGCCCCAGCATTTT
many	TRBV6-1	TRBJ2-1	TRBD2	CATRAWGLAGNNEQFF	TGTGCCACCAGAGCTTGGGGACTAGCGGGTAACAATGAGCAGTTCTTC
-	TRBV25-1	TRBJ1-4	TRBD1	CASSEYQRGQGGTNEKLFF	TGTGCCAGCAGTGAATACCAACGCGGACAGGGGGGTACTAATGAAAAACTGTTTTTT
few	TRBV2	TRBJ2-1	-	CASGSGPKQFF	TGTGCCTCGGGGAGTGGACCTAAGCAGTTCTTC
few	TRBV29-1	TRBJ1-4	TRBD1	CSGGTGDSEKLFF	TGCAGCGGCGGGACAGGGGACAGTGAAAAACTGTTTTTT
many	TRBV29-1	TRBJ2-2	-	CSVGLNTGELFF	TGCAGCGTTGGGCTGAACACCGGGGAGCTGTTTTTT
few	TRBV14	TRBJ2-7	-	CASSQGLYSYEQYF	TGTGCCAGCAGCCAAGGGCTGTACTCCTACGAGCAGTACTTC
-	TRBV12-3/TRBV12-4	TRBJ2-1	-	CASSLTTGSYNEQFF	TGTGCCAGCAGTTTAACCACCGGGTCCTACAATGAGCAGTTCTTC
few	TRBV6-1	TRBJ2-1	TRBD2	CASIPGGSSYNEQFF	TGTGCCAGCATCCCCGGGGGGAGCTCCTACAATGAGCAGTTCTTC
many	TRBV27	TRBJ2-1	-	CASSPYGRLEQFF	TGTGCCAGCAGTCCCTATGGTCGGTTAGAGCAGTTCTTC
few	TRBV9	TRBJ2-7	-	CASSGSGVTDEQYF	TGTGCCAGCAGCGGGTCAGGGGTCACGGACGAGCAGTACTTC
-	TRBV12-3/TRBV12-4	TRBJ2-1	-	CASSFGPAGEQFF	TGTGCCAGCAGTTTCGGGCCCGCCGGTGAGCAGTTCTTC
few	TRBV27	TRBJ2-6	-	CASSLSVSGANVLTF	TGTGCCAGCAGTTTATCGGTCTCTGGGGCCAACGTCCTGACTTTC
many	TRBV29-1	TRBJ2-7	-	CSVWGHRAEQYF	TGCAGCGTTTGGGGACACCGGGCCGAGCAGTACTTC
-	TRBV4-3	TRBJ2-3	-	CASSRGQSRSDTQYF	TGCGCCAGCAGTCGGGGGCAGTCTAGATCGGATACGCAGTATTTT
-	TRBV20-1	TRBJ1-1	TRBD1	CSPNQSGGNTEAFF	TGCAGTCCAAATCAGTCAGGGGGGAACACTGAAGCTTTCTTT
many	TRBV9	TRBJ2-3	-	CASSVKAGDTQYF	TGTGCCAGCAGCGTAAAAGCAGGAGATACGCAGTATTTT
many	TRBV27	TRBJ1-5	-	CASTQPQHF	TGTGCCAGCACACAGCCCCAGCATTTT
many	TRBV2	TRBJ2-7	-	CASKWTEAYEQYF	TGTGCCAGCAAATGGACAGAGGCCTACGAGCAGTACTTC
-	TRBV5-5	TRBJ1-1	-	CASSFWTQNTEAFF	TGTGCCAGCAGCTTCTGGACCCAGAACACTGAAGCTTTCTTT
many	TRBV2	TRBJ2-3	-	CASRDKWTLGRSDTQYF	TGTGCCAGCAGAGATAAATGGACCCTCGGGAGATCAGATACGCAGTATTTT
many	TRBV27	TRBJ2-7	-	CASSSASGTYYEQYF	TGTGCCAGCAGTTCAGCTTCCGGCACCTACTACGAGCAATACTTC
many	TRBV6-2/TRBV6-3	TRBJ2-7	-	CASSYVGPYEQYF	TGTGCCAGCAGTTACGTCGGCCCCTACGAGCAGTACTTC
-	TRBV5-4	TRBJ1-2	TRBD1	CASSQGQDGSYTF	TGTGCCAGCAGCCAGGGACAGGACGGTAGCTACACCTTC
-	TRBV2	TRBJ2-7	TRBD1	CASSGQGLVYEQYF	TGTGCCAGCAGCGGACAGGGGTTGGTCTACGAGCAGTACTTC
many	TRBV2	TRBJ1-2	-	CASSVRHGYTF	TGTGCCAGCAGTGTCCGCCATGGCTACACCTTC
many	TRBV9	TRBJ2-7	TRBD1	CASSVGVQGAYEQYF	TGTGCCAGCAGCGTAGGGGTACAGGGGGCCTACGAGCAGTACTTC
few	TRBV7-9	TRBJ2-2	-	CASSWDSTGELFF	TGTGCCAGCAGCTGGGATAGCACCGGGGAGCTGTTTTTT
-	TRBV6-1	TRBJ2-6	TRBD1	CASTNSGQGGSGANVLTF	TGTGCCAGCACCAACTCGGGACAGGGGGGCTCTGGGGCCAACGTCCTGACTTTC
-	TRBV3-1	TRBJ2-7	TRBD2	CASSPEGLAGTYEQYF	TGTGCCAGCAGCCCCGAGGGACTAGCGGGGACCTACGAGCAGTACTTC
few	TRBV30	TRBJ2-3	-	CAWGRGGTFHGTDTQYF	TGTGCCTGGGGCAGGGGCGGGACCTTCCACGGAACAGATACGCAGTATTTT
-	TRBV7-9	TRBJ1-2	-	CASSFGIGINYGYTF	TGTGCCAGCAGCTTCGGAATAGGAATTAACTATGGCTACACCTTC
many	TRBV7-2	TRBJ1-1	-	CASSSDLRPSGAFF	TGTGCCAGCAGCTCCGATTTGCGACCGAGCGGGGCTTTCTTT
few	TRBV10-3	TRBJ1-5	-	CAISNNDNQPQHF	TGTGCCATCAGTAACAACGACAATCAGCCCCAGCATTTT
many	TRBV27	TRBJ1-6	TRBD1	CASSLMGTGASPLHF	TGTGCCAGCAGTCTTATGGGGACAGGGGCTTCACCCCTCCACTTT
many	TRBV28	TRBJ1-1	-	CASSLVGESKAFF	TGTGCCAGCAGCCTCGTTGGAGAAAGTAAAGCTTTCTTT
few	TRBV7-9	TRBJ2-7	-	CASSLEASATPYEQYF	TGTGCCAGCAGCTTAGAGGCTAGCGCCACCCCCTACGAGCAGTACTTC
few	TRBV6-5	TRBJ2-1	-	CASSYIASVNEQFF	TGTGCCAGCAGTTACATAGCTAGCGTGAATGAGCAGTTCTTC